This TCR beta chain was observed in a study of blood T cell repertoires in COVID-19 (dated by TCRdb to 2020 to 2021). Regarding the study in general: Samples covering the acute and convalescent phases of COVID-19 were provided by collaborators in the United States, Italy and Spain. Where HLA class I and class II types were available, the types were taken from metadata supplied by the sample provider, not from assay-based typing. Subjects who had been exposed to COVID-19, were actively infected with it, or had recovered from it provided the deeply sampled blood TCRbeta repertoires that made up the dataset. Nearly every sample came with metadata listing a de-identified subject ID, COVID-19 status, age in years and sex. The material from the prospective study consisted of cDNA or gDNA derived from T cells, B-cell-depleted T cells, or PBMCs. The repertoires were made available in a free public database intended to serve as a resource for research on the immune response to SARS-CoV-2. Samples were obtained from the ongoing ImmuneRACE study (first 160 participants) and from approximately 1,200 subjects provided by 6 global collaborators.

CDR1 and CDR2, per the germline V gene (reference sequence), are LNHDA and SQIVND. Between the V and J ends, shortened by 3 bases and 4 bases respectively, the junction contains 12 bases. The CDR3 sequence holds 15 residues, the cysteine and phenylalanine included. CDR3 DNA is the only sequence kept; it has 45 bases, read in frame from the first base. TCRbeta CDR3 regions were amplified from genomic DNA using the immunoSEQ Assay, a bias-controlled multiplex PCR. As for the authors' bioinformatics: The number of nucleated cells in each sample was estimated by amplification of reference gene primers within the assay. To quantify the absolute abundance of each unique TCRbeta CDR3 rearrangement, sequence reads were collapsed and filtered. For each sample, productive Simpson clonality was calculated as the square root of Simpson's diversity index over productive rearrangements. Here the immuneACCESS table is served through TCRdb, limited to in-frame sequences with V and J called. Missing clones are a known gap in these copies; in checked studies unresolved V genes cover under half, and the rest lacks a known reason. Clone size and V and J calls were adopted from that table, with D and trimming inferred from the DNA. A total of roughly 250,000 clones appear in this sample, roughly 84% of them only once. The ten largest clones take up 2.1% of the sample.

Another Seattle source contributed samples from volunteer blood donors who had recovered from COVID-19. Collaborating institutions collected whole blood in K2EDTA tubes following their own protocols. Collaborator samples were shipped for TCRbeta analysis as frozen whole blood, isolated PBMCs, or DNA extracted from either sample type. For this clone: Its antigen is currently not known. Within one base of it there is no much larger clone, and no base qualities were kept.

What the study reported, not specific to this receptor: Clinical and demographic metadata were provided uncurated, with the amount varying by source and participant.

This TCR was recovered from a woman between 40 and 55 years old who had recovered from COVID-19. The rearrangement joined TRBV19 to TRBJ2-2; the D gene is possibly TRBD1, with 7 bases matching. Sequenced sample: peripheral blood. CDR3 protein: CASSIPRGATGELFF. In nucleotides, the sequence is TGTGCCAGTAGTATCCCCAGGGGGGCCACCGGGGAGCTGTTTTTT.